These T cell receptor beta chains were read from a single sample in a study of identical twins. TCRdb independently ran MiXCR on the 5' RACE reads; one entry per CDR3 protein. The sample carries approximately 690,000 distinct CDR3 sequences, 5.5% to 7.5% recorded once. Material: naive T cells sorted from blood. The receptors shown here come from a young man in good health. CDR3s include the opening cysteine and the closing phenylalanine or tryptophan. Fields, in order: clone size, J gene, D gene, V gene, CDR3 protein, CDR3 DNA. The D gene is left open where the match is weak. Only part of the rows carry a size: once, few, many, or a class if the clone is expanded.

>few|TRBJ2-7|.|TRBV7-9
CASSHGPYEQYF
TGTGCCAGCAGTCACGGCCCCTACGAGCAGTACTTC
>few|TRBJ2-4|.|TRBV15
CATSSLAKNIQYF
TGTGCCACCAGCAGCCTAGCCAAAAACATTCAGTACTTC
>many|TRBJ1-1|.|TRBV15
CATRTIGGGFTEAFF
TGTGCCACCAGGACCATTGGGGGGGGCTTCACTGAAGCTTTCTTT
>many|TRBJ2-1|TRBD2|TRBV9
CASATHPSGTPQSSYNEQFF
TGTGCCAGCGCGACCCACCCTAGCGGGACACCGCAGAGCTCCTACAATGAGCAGTTCTTC
>few|TRBJ1-4|.|TRBV27
CASSLSTYIEEKLFF
TGTGCCAGCAGTTTGTCTACCTACATCGAGGAAAAACTGTTTTTT
>.|TRBJ2-5|TRBD1|TRBV4-1
CASSPTDRYQETQYF
TGCGCCAGCAGCCCCACGGACAGGTACCAAGAGACCCAGTACTTC
>.|TRBJ1-4|.|TRBV11-2
CASSTGRHNEKLFF
TGTGCCAGCAGCACGGGACGGCATAATGAAAAACTGTTTTTT
>.|TRBJ2-7|.|TRBV11-2
CASSPTHGRTYEQYF
TGTGCCAGCAGCCCCACACACGGCAGGACCTACGAGCAGTACTTC
>many|TRBJ1-4|.|TRBV20-1
CSATPGASNEKLFF
TGCAGTGCTACCCCAGGGGCAAGTAATGAAAAACTGTTTTTT
>.|TRBJ2-1|TRBD2|TRBV19
CASSPTSAPLNEQFF
TGTGCCAGTAGTCCGACTAGCGCACCACTCAATGAGCAGTTCTTC
>.|TRBJ1-3|.|TRBV25-1
CASSGMGGTGNTIYF
TGTGCCAGCAGTGGCATGGGGGGCACTGGAAACACCATATATTTT
>many|TRBJ1-5|.|TRBV20-1
CSAAGRPNQPQHF
TGCAGTGCTGCGGGACGTCCCAATCAGCCCCAGCATTTT
>few|TRBJ1-1|TRBD1|TRBV5-1
CASSPRQGSMNTEAFF
TGCGCCAGCAGCCCCCGACAGGGCTCCATGAACACTGAAGCTTTCTTT
>.|TRBJ2-7|.|TRBV6-2/TRBV6-3
CASRNQEQYF
TGTGCCAGCAGGAATCAGGAGCAGTACTTC
>many|TRBJ2-5|TRBD1|TRBV10-3
CAISGTAYQETQYF
TGTGCCATCAGCGGGACAGCGTACCAAGAGACCCAGTACTTC
>few|TRBJ2-5|.|TRBV27
CASSVYGVAETQYF
TGTGCCAGCAGTGTTTACGGGGTGGCGGAGACCCAGTACTTC
>few|TRBJ2-1|TRBD2|TRBV5-1
CASSFPGGNEQFF
TGCGCCAGCAGCTTTCCGGGAGGCAATGAGCAGTTCTTC
>.|TRBJ1-1|TRBD1|TRBV24-1
CAIRAGTGETEAFF
TGTGCCATCCGGGCTGGGACAGGGGAAACTGAAGCTTTCTTT
>few|TRBJ2-7|.|TRBV20-1
CSARPDEQYF
TGCAGTGCTAGACCGGACGAGCAGTACTTC
>many|TRBJ2-3|TRBD2|TRBV12-3/TRBV12-4
CASSFGGRLSTDTQYF
TGTGCCAGCAGTTTCGGCGGGAGGCTTAGCACAGATACGCAGTATTTT
>few|TRBJ1-1|.|TRBV29-1
CSVSGAGNTEAFF
TGCAGCGTTTCCGGGGCCGGGAACACTGAAGCTTTCTTT
>many|TRBJ1-2|.|TRBV5-1
CASSSQDSLEGYTF
TGCGCCAGCAGCTCACAAGACAGTCTCGAGGGCTACACCTTC